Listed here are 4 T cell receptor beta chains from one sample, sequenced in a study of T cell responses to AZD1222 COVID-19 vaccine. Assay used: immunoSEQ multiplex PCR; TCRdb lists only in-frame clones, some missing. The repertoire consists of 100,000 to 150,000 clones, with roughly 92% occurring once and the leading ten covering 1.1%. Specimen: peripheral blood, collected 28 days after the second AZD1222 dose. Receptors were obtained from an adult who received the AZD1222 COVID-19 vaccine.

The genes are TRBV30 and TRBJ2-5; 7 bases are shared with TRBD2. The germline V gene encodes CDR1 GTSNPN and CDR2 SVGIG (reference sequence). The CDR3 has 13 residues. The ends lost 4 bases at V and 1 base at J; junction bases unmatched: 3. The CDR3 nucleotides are TGTGCCTGGAATTGGGGGGGCCAAGAGACCCAGTACTTC. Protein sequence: CAWNWGGQETQYF.

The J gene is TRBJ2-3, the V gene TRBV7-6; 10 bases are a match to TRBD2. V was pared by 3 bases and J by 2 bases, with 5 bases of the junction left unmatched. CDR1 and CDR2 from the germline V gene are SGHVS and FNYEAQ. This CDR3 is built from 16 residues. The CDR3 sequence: CASSFLAGGDTDTQYF. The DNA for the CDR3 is TGTGCCAGCAGCTTCTTAGCGGGGGGAGACACAGATACGCAGTATTTT.

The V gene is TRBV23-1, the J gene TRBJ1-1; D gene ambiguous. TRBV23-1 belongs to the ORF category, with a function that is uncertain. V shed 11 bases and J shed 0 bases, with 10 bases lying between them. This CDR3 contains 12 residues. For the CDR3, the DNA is TGCGCCTCGGACGGGGTGAACACTGAAGCTTTCTTT. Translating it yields CASDGVNTEAFF.

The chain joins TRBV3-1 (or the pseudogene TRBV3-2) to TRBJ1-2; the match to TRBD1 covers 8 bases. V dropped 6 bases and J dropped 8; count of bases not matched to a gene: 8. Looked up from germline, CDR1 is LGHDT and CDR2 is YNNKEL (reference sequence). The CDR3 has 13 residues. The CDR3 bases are TGTGCCAGCAGACAGGACAGGGAGGGCGGCTACACCTTC. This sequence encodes CASRQDREGGYTF.